This T cell receptor beta chain was retrieved from a study of OX40 agonist ivuxolimab in advanced cancers. Background for the entire study: Ivuxolimab was a fully human IgG2 agonistic monoclonal antibody targeting the costimulatory receptor OX40 (CD134). Intravenous ivuxolimab was administered to patients every 2 weeks at six dose levels: 0.01, 0.1, 0.3, 1.5, 3 and 10 mg/kg. Of the roughly 51 patients in dose escalation, some 20 had hepatocellular carcinoma, some 15 had melanoma, 9 had renal cell carcinoma and 9 had head and neck cancer. Patients were allowed to have had prior anti-PD-1, anti-PD-L1 or anti-CTLA-4 therapy, and 30% to 40% of the dose-escalation patients had been treated with checkpoint inhibitors. The paper describes the monotherapy dose-escalation part (N of about 54 patients) of the phase I trial of ivuxolimab. Peripheral TCRbeta sequencing aimed to test whether ivuxolimab altered TCR sequence diversity and caused clonal T-cell expansion. Three dose-escalation patients achieved partial responses, one with hepatocellular carcinoma and two with cutaneous melanoma. In the dose-escalation cohort, around four fifths of patients were male, and the mean age was roughly 60 years with a range of about 20 to 79.

As for this clone: It has no known antigen specificity. No qualities accompany the bases; no much larger clone lies one base away.

Taken from the germline V gene (reference sequence), the CDR1 and CDR2 loops are SEHNR and FQNEAQ. From the cysteine up to the phenylalanine, the CDR3 has a length of 13 residues. Just the 39-base CDR3 DNA is kept, in frame starting at base 1. V lost 0 bases and J lost 3 bases; the stretch between them is 5 bases long. Overall study results and their limits: The antigen specificity of the clonally expanded peripheral T cells was not determined. In the 0.1-3.0 mg/kg groups, partial responders had among the lowest normalized peripheral clonal expansion, particularly in CD8+ T cells. After ivuxolimab, CD8+ T cells had more expanded clones than CD4+ T cells on average. At doses of 0.1 to 3.0 mg/kg, clonal expansion of both CD4+ and CD8+ blood T cells was observed from baseline to week 6. Low levels of normalized T-cell clonal expansion were also shown by some nonresponding patients.

Genomic DNA was isolated from the sorted cells so that the TCRbeta CDR3 region could be sequenced. TCRbeta CDR3 regions were sequenced using the immunoSEQ Assay. Imported from immuneACCESS, the table was reduced by TCRdb to in-frame sequences with V and J called. These copies leave out some clones; in studies compared against another copy, an unresolved V gene accounts for under half, and the cause of the remainder is not known. This sample comprises some 98,000 clones, roughly 93% of them detected only once. The biggest ten clones account for 0.25% to 0.3% of the sample. The trial excluded patients who had a history of autoimmune disease or who were on systemic immunosuppression. In every dose cohort, peripheral blood was drawn for TCR sequencing at baseline, cycle 4 day 1, and cycle 7 day 1. The samples were drawn from a first-in-human, open-label, multicenter phase I dose-escalation trial of ivuxolimab. The trial enrolled adults with locally advanced or metastatic head and neck squamous cell, hepatocellular, melanoma or renal cell carcinoma. Before TCR sequencing, CD4+ and CD8+ T cells were separately sorted from peripheral blood.

Here the chain combines TRBV7-9 and TRBJ1-1; no D gene is confidently identified. This sequence originates from an adult with an advanced solid tumor such as melanoma, head and neck, liver or kidney cancer. This specimen was CD4+ or CD8+ T cells sorted from blood, taken in a trial of the OX40 agonist ivuxolimab. The nucleotides read TGTGCCAGCAGCTTAGCGTCGGACACTGAAGCTTTCTTT. The translation is CASSLASDTEAFF.